Following are 3 T cell receptor beta chains from one sample sequenced in a study of blood T cell repertoires in COVID-19 (dated by TCRdb to the early 2020s). The protocol used for the library was the immunoSEQ multiplex PCR assay. Sourced from immuneACCESS, this table was stored by TCRdb with only in-frame sequences that have V and J called. A share of the clones is absent; for the studies checked, an unresolved V gene accounts for under half, and the remainder has no known explanation. For this sample there are over 65,000 clones; about nine tenths appear just once. Of the sample, 6.9% falls within the top ten clones. Sequencing input: peripheral blood. These receptors all come from a human donor in a cohort sampled during active COVID-19.

The rearrangement uses TRBV6-5 and TRBJ1-1; D gene uncertain. V was cut by 2 bases and J by 5 bases, with 12 bases left in between. Germline V gives CDR1 MNHEY, CDR2 SVGAGI. This CDR3 is 14 amino acids long. The CDR3 region has the DNA TGTGCCAGCAGTTACGACGGGCGGGGAACTGAAGCTTTCTTT. Its translation is CASSYDGRGTEAFF.

The V gene is TRBV5-1, the J gene TRBJ1-1, with D possibly matching TRBD1 (6 bases). The length of the CDR3 is 14 residues. V was clipped by 4 bases and J by 0 bases, with 10 bases between them. Germline loops: CDR1 SGHRS, CDR2 YFSETQ. The CDR3 DNA sequence: TGCGCCAGCAGCCAGGGACAATTGAACACTGAAGCTTTCTTT. Its translation is CASSQGQLNTEAFF. Full variable domain (rest looked up from reference TRBV5-1 and TRBJ1-1): KAGVTQTPRYLIKTRGQQVTLSCSPISGHRSVSWYQQTPGQGLQFLFEYFSETQRNKGNFPGRFSGRQFSNSRSEMNVSTLELGDSALYLCASSQGQLNTEAFFGQGTRLTVV.

The V gene is TRBV18, the J gene TRBJ2-7, with 9 positions matching TRBD1. The ends lost 1 base at V and 2 bases at J; junction bases unmatched: 0. This CDR3 is 14 amino acids long. The germline CDR1 and CDR2 sequences are KGHSH and LQKENI. The CDR3 nucleotides read TGTGCCAGCTCACCACGACAGGGGGCCTACGAGCAGTACTTC. Its protein is CASSPRQGAYEQYF.